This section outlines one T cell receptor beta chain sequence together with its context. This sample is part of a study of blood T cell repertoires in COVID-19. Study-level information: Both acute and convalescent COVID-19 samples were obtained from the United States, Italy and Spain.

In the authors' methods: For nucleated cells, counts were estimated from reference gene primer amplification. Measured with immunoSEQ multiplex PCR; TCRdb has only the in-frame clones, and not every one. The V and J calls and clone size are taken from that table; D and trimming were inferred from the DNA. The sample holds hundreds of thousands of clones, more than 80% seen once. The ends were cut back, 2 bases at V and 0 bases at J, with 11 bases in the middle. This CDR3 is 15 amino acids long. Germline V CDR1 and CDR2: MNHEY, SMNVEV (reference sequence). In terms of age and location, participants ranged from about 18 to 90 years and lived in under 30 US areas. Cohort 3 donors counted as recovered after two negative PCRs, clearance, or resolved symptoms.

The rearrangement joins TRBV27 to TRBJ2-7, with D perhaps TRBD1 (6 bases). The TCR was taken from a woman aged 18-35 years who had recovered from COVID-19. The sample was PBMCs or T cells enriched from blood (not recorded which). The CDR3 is CASSLGQGTSYEQYF. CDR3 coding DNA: TGTGCCAGCAGTTTAGGGCAGGGGACCTCCTACGAGCAGTACTTC.